This T cell receptor (beta chain) comes out of a study of cytomegalovirus exposure and HLA in healthy donors. Findings and caveats of the study: Sequencing artifact likely explains a cluster of highly shared sequence variants. Most TCR beta V segments were productive about 87% or about 30% of the time in an earlier analysis. Accurate predictions that matched the HLA-A and HLA-B alleles of most subjects were reportedly made from TCR beta sequences.

Healthy bone marrow donors supplied every sample. Primers for the PCR totalled 60 Vbeta and 13 Jbeta. TCRdb keeps only in-frame clones here, not all; method: immunoSEQ multiplex PCR. The sample holds around 250,000 clones, roughly four fifths seen once. The V gene end was trimmed by 4 bases and the J gene end by 3 bases; junction bases not matched to a gene: 4. CDR1 is MNHNY, CDR2 SVGAGI, per germline (reference sequence). This CDR3 has 16 amino acids. This clone was seen only once. Its antigen is not known. This clonotype was obtained from a woman aged 55 to 70 in good health and CMV-seropositive. The chain has TRBV6-6 and TRBJ2-1, with 12 bases that match TRBD2. Material: PBMCs. CDR3 nucleotides: TGTGCCAGCAGTTGGGGACTAGCGGGCGTCTACAATGAGCAGTTCTTC. This gives the protein CASSWGLAGVYNEQFF.